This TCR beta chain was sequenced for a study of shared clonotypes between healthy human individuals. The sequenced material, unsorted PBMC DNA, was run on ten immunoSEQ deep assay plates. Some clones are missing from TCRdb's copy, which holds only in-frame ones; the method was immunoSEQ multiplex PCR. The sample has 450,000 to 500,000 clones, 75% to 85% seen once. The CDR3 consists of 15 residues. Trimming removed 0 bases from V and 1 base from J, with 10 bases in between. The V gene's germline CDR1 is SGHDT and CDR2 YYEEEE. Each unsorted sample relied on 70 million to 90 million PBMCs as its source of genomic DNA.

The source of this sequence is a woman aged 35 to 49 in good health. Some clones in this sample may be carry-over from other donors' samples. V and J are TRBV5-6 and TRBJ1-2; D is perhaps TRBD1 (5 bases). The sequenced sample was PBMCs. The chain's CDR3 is CASSLGQRVNYGYTF. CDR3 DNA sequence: TGTGCCAGCAGCTTGGGACAGAGAGTTAACTATGGCTACACCTTC.